This T cell receptor beta chain is drawn from a study of blood T cell repertoires in COVID-19. For the study at large: From T cells, B-cell-depleted T cells, or PBMCs came the material, which was cDNA or gDNA.

Sequencing was performed with immunoSEQ multiplex PCR; in TCRdb, only in-frame clones are kept and a portion is missing. This sample has fewer than 700,000 clones, with roughly nine tenths found just once. This clonotype originated in a woman in her fifties or sixties with COVID-19, enrolled during active disease. Sample: peripheral blood.

CDR3 nucleotide sequence: TGTGCCAGCAGCTCCGAGGCCTCTGGAAACACCATATATTTT. Protein: CASSSEASGNTIYF. This rearrangement joins TRBV11-1 to TRBJ1-3; D unclear. The V end lost 4 bases, the J end lost 0 bases, and 7 bases lay between the germline ends. The CDR3 runs to 14 residues. Germline values: CDR1 SGHAT, CDR2 FQDESV (reference sequence).